This T cell receptor beta chain is drawn from a study of blood T cell repertoires in COVID-19. Study at large: Researchers got acute and convalescent COVID-19 samples from the United States, Italy and Spain. From T cells, B-cell-depleted T cells, or PBMCs came the material, which was cDNA or gDNA.

CDR1 LGHDT and CDR2 YNNKEL come from the germline V gene (reference sequence). The CDR3 is 16 amino acids. V lost 3 bases and J lost 0, with 15 bases in between. Per the original methods: Reference gene primer amplification gave nucleated cell count estimates. Produced via immunoSEQ multiplex PCR; TCRdb's table is partial and in-frame only. V, J and clone size were drawn from that table, and D and trimming were deduced from the DNA. The repertoire holds over 90,000 clones, 91% seen once, with around 4% in the top ten. V usage is TRBV3-1 (or the pseudogene TRBV3-2) and J usage is TRBJ2-7; perhaps TRBD1 as D (6 bases). Sequenced: peripheral blood. The sequence was collected from a man between 18 and 35 years old with acute or convalescent COVID-19. This CDR3 reads CASSHAATGSSYEQYF. In nucleotides, the CDR3 is TGTGCCAGCAGCCATGCTGCCACAGGGAGCTCCTACGAGCAGTACTTC.